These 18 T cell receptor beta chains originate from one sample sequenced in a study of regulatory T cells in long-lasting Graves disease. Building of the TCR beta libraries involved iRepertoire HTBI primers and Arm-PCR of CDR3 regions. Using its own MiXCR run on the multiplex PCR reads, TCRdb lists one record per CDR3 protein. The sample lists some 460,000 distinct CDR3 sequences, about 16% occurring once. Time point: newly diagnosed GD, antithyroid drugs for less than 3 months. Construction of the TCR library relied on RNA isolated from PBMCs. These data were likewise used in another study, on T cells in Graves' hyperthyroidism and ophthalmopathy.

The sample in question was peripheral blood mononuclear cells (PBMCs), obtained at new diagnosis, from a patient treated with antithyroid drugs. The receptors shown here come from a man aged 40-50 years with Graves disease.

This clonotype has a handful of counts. Written as DNA, the CDR3 is TGTGCCAGTAGACAGGACGGGAGCGATGAGCAGTTCTTC. Protein sequence: CASRQDGSDEQFF. V is TRBV12-3 or TRBV12-4 and J is TRBJ2-1, with D tentatively TRBD1 or TRBD2 (6 bases each). V dropped 9 bases and J dropped 8 bases, with 17 bases sitting between them. The CDR3 consists of 13 residues.

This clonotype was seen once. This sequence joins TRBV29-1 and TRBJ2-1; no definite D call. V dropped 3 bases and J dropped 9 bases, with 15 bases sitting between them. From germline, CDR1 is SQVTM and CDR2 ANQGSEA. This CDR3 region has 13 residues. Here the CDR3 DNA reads TGCAGCGTTGACCCAATAGCCGGCAGTGAGCAGTTCTTC. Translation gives CSVDPIAGSEQFF.

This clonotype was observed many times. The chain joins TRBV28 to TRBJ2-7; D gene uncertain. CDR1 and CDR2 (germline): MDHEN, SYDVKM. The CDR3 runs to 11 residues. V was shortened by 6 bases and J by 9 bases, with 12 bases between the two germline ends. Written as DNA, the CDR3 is TGTGCCAGCAGCCGAGGACGTGGGCAGTACTTC. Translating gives CASSRGRGQYF.

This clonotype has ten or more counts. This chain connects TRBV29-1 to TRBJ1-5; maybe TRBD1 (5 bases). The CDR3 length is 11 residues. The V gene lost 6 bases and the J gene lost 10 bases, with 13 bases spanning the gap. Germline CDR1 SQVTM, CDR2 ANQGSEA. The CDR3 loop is CSVGEGGPQHF. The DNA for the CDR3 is TGCAGCGTGGGGGAGGGCGGCCCCCAGCATTTT.

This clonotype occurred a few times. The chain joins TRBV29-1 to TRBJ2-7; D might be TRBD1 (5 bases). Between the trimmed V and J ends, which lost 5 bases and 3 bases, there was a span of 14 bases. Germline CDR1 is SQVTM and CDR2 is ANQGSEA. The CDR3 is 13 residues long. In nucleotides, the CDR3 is TGCAGCGTTTCTCAGGGTACTAACTACGAGCAGTACTTC. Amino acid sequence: CSVSQGTNYEQYF.

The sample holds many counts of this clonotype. The CDR3 bases are TGCGCCAGCAGGGGGACAGGGGGACGATTCGCGAACACCGGGGAGCTGTTTTTT. Translating gives CASRGTGGRFANTGELFF. The chain carries TRBV10-2 and TRBJ2-2; 11 nucleotides agree with TRBD1. The CDR3 consists of 18 residues. Germline loops: CDR1 WSHSY, CDR2 SAAADI. With V trimmed by 6 bases and J by 0 bases, 9 bases remained unmatched.

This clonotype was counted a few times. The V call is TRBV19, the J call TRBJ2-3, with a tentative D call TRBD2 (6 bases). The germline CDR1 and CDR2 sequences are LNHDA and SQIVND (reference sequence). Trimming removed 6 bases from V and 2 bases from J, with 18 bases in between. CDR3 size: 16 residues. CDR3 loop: CASSPAGGRYTDTQYF. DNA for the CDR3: TGTGCCAGTAGCCCCGCCGGAGGGAGGTACACAGATACGCAGTATTTT.

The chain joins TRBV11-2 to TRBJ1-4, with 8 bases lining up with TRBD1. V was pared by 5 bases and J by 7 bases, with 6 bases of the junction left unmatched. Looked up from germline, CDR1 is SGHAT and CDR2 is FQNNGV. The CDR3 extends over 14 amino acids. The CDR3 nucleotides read TGTGCCAGCAGCCCGCAGGGGGCGGGTGAAAAACTGTTTTTT. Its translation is CASSPQGAGEKLFF. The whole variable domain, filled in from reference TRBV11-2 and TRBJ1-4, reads EAGVAQSPRYKIIEKRQSVAFWCNPISGHATLYWYQQILGQGPKLLIQFQNNGVVDDSQLPKDRFSAERLKGVDSTLKIQPAKLEDSAVYLCASSPQGAGEKLFFGSGTQLSVL.

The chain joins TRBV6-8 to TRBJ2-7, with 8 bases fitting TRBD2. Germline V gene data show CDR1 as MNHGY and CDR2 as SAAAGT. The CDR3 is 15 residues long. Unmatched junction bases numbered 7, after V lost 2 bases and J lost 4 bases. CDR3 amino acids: CASSYHQREFYEQYF. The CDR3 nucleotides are TGTGCCAGCAGTTACCACCAGCGGGAGTTTTACGAGCAGTACTTC.

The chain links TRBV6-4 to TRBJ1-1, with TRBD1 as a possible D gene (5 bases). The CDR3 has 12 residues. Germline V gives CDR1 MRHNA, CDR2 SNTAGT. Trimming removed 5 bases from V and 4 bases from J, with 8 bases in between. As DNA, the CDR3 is TGTGCCAGCAGTTGGGACGGCACTGAAGCTTTCTTT. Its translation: CASSWDGTEAFF.

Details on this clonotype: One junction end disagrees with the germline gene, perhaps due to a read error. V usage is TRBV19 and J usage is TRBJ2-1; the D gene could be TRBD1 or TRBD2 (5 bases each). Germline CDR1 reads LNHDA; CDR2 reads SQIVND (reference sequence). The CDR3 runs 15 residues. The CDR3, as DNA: TGTGCCAGTAGTATCGGGGCCCCGGCCTACAATGAGCAGCTCTTC. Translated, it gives CASSIGAPAYNEQLF.

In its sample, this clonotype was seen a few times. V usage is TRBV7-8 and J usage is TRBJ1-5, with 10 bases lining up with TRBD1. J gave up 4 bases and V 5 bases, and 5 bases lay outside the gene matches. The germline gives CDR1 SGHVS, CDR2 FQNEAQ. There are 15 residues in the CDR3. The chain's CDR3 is CASSPRDRGNQPQHF. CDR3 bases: TGTGCCAGCAGCCCTCGGGACAGGGGAAATCAGCCCCAGCATTTT. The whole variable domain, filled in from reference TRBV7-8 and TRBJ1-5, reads GAGVSQSPRYKVAKRGQDVALRCDPISGHVSLFWYQQALGQGPEFLTYFQNEAQLDKSGLPSDRFFAERPEGSVSTLKIQRTQQEDSAVYLCASSPRDRGNQPQHFGDGTRLSIL.

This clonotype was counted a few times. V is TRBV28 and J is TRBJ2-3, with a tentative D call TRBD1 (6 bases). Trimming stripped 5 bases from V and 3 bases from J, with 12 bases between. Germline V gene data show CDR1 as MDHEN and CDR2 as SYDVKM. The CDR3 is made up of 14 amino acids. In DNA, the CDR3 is TGTGCCAGCAGTAGGGGGTTTTGGACAGATACGCAGTATTTT. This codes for CASSRGFWTDTQYF.

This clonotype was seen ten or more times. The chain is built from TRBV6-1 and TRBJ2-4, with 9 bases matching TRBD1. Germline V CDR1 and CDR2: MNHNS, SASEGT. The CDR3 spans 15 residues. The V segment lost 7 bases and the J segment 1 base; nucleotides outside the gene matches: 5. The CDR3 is CASNLDRGAKNIQYF. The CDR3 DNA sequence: TGTGCCAGCAACCTGGACAGGGGTGCCAAAAACATTCAGTACTTC.

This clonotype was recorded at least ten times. The CDR3 region is CASSHIDSTGELFF. The CDR3 region has the DNA TGTGCCAGCTCACACATCGACAGTACCGGGGAGCTGTTTTTT. This chain uses TRBV18 with TRBJ2-2, with a weak D call TRBD1 (5 bases). This CDR3 has 14 residues. Germline CDR1 KGHSH, CDR2 LQKENI. Trimming left V 4 bases short and J 5 bases short, with 11 bases between.

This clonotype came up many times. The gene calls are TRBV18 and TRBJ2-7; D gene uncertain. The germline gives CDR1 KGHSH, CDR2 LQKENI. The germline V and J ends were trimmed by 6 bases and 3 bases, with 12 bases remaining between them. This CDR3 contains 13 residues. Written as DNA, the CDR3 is TGTGCCAGCTCCGCTGATACATTCTACGAGCAGTACTTC. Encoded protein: CASSADTFYEQYF.

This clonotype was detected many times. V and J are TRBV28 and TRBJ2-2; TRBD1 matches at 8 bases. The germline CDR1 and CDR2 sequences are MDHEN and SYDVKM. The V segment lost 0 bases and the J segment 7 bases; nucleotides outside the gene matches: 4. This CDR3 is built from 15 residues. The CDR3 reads CASSLWSRGRGELFF. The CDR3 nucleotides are TGTGCCAGCAGTTTATGGTCCAGGGGGCGCGGGGAGCTGTTTTTT.

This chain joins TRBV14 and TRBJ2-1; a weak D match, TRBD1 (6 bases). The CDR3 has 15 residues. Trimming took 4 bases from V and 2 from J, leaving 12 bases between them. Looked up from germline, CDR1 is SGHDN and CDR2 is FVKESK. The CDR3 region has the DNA TGTGCCAGCAGCCCGCGGACAGCTACCTACAATGAGCAGTTCTTC. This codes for CASSPRTATYNEQFF.